This is a list of T cell receptor beta chains from one sample in a study of neurological immune-mediated disorders. TCRdb re-derived calls from the 5' RACE reads in MiXCR, one entry per CDR3 protein. This table holds 90,000 to 100,000 distinct CDR3 sequences, 3.5% found once. Sequenced sample: PBMCs. These receptors were obtained from a young woman with multiple sclerosis. CDR3s include the opening cysteine and the closing phenylalanine or tryptophan. Each record gives: D gene, J gene, clone size, V gene, CDR3 protein, CDR3 DNA. D genes are given only for firm matches. Not every row has a clone size; where given, it reads once, few, many or a size class.

TRBD1 | TRBJ1-2 | few | TRBV4-1 | CASSRTGGDYTF | TGCGCCAGCAGCCGGACAGGAGGGGACTACACCTTC
- | TRBJ1-4 | many | TRBV12-3/TRBV12-4 | CASSLGQGLEKLFF | TGTGCCAGCAGTTTAGGGCAGGGTTTGGAAAAACTGTTTTTT
- | TRBJ1-4 | - | TRBV7-9 | CASSLAATLGEKLFF | TGTGCCAGCAGCTTAGCGGCCACCCTAGGAGAAAAACTGTTTTTT
- | TRBJ1-1 | - | TRBV20-1 | CSARDPTRDRAEAFF | TGCAGTGCTAGAGATCCTACCAGGGATCGGGCTGAAGCTTTCTTT
- | TRBJ2-3 | many | TRBV7-2 | CASSLMSDTQYF | TGTGCCAGCAGCTTGATGTCAGATACGCAGTATTTT
- | TRBJ1-1 | many | TRBV19 | CASSIGYGGLFTEAFF | TGTGCCAGTAGTATAGGATATGGGGGACTTTTCACTGAAGCTTTCTTT
- | TRBJ1-2 | many | TRBV6-1 | CASSEPVGSHYGYTF | TGTGCCAGCAGTGAACCCGTAGGCTCCCACTATGGCTACACCTTC
TRBD1 | TRBJ2-3 | many | TRBV5-6 | CASSSIGTAITDTQYF | TGTGCCAGCAGCTCAATAGGGACAGCGATCACAGATACGCAGTATTTT
- | TRBJ2-7 | many | TRBV3-1 | CASSPGLTSTQQYF | TGTGCCAGCAGCCCGGGACTTACCTCTACGCAGCAGTACTTC
- | TRBJ2-1 | many | TRBV5-1 | CASSLGENEQFF | TGCGCCAGCAGCTTGGGAGAGAATGAGCAGTTCTTC
- | TRBJ2-2 | - | TRBV5-6 | CASSLLATGELFF | TGTGCCAGCAGCCTACTTGCCACCGGGGAGCTGTTTTTT
- | TRBJ1-1 | - | TRBV6-2/TRBV6-3 | CASSYGGATNTEAFF | TGTGCCAGCAGTTACGGCGGGGCGACGAACACTGAAGCTTTCTTT
TRBD2 | TRBJ2-1 | many | TRBV3-1 | CASSQGAAGGRQFF | TGTGCCAGCAGCCAAGGGGCCGCGGGAGGGCGTCAGTTCTTC
- | TRBJ2-3 | many | TRBV20-1 | CSAVIENSADTQYF | TGCAGTGCTGTAATTGAGAATTCGGCAGATACGCAGTATTTT
- | TRBJ2-7 | many | TRBV6-2/TRBV6-3 | CASSSTGFHEQYF | TGTGCCAGCAGTTCCACAGGGTTTCACGAGCAGTACTTC
- | TRBJ2-1 | many | TRBV12-3/TRBV12-4 | CASSLNEQFF | TGTGCCAGCAGTCTGAATGAGCAGTTCTTC
TRBD1 | TRBJ2-1 | many | TRBV12-3/TRBV12-4 | CASSTGVHAYNEQFF | TGTGCCAGCAGTACAGGGGTGCACGCCTACAATGAGCAGTTCTTC
TRBD1 | TRBJ2-2 | many | TRBV15 | CATSPLDRAGGELFF | TGTGCCACCAGCCCCCTCGACAGGGCAGGCGGGGAGCTGTTTTTT
TRBD2 | TRBJ2-5 | many | TRBV20-1 | CSARDPSGGETQYF | TGCAGTGCTAGAGACCCTAGCGGGGGGGAGACCCAGTACTTC
TRBD2 | TRBJ2-1 | many | TRBV27 | CASSLAGGPYEQFF | TGTGCCAGCAGTTTAGCGGGAGGGCCGTATGAGCAGTTCTTC
- | TRBJ2-1 | many | TRBV5-1 | CASSLDWVGRSYNEQFF | TGCGCCAGCAGCTTGGACTGGGTCGGCCGCTCCTACAATGAGCAGTTCTTC
- | TRBJ2-7 | many | TRBV6-5 | CASSYSQGEYEQYF | TGTGCCAGCAGTTACTCGCAGGGAGAGTACGAGCAGTACTTC
- | TRBJ2-2 | many | TRBV28 | CASSLWGTYTGELFF | TGTGCCAGCAGTTTATGGGGGACCTACACCGGGGAGCTGTTTTTT
TRBD1 | TRBJ1-3 | many | TRBV20-1 | CSASDRGSGNTIYF | TGCAGTGCTAGCGACAGGGGATCGGGAAACACCATATATTTT
- | TRBJ2-6 | - | TRBV27 | CASTPNRGEGANVLTF | TGTGCCAGCACCCCGAACCGGGGCGAGGGGGCCAACGTCCTGACTTTC
- | TRBJ2-7 | few | TRBV27 | CASRLYGQLPYEQYF | TGTGCCAGCAGGCTGTATGGGCAGCTTCCTTACGAGCAGTACTTC
TRBD2 | TRBJ2-7 | many | TRBV20-1 | CSARDMGLQIFEQYF | TGCAGTGCTAGAGATATGGGACTACAGATTTTCGAGCAGTACTTC
- | TRBJ1-1 | many | TRBV2 | CASSEISGTEAFF | TGTGCCAGCAGTGAAATATCGGGCACTGAAGCTTTCTTT
- | TRBJ2-6 | many | TRBV7-2 | CASSLFRVSGANVLTF | TGTGCCAGCAGCTTATTTCGAGTCTCTGGGGCCAACGTCCTGACTTTC
- | TRBJ1-4 | many | TRBV20-1 | CSAREAGVTEKLFF | TGCAGTGCTAGAGAGGCGGGGGTTACTGAAAAACTGTTTTTT
TRBD1 | TRBJ2-1 | many | TRBV5-1 | CASSRTGAVGQFF | TGCGCCAGCAGCCGAACAGGGGCAGTAGGTCAGTTCTTC
- | TRBJ1-6 | - | TRBV7-9 | CASSPAGIRNSPLHF | TGTGCCAGCAGCCCCGCCGGGATCAGGAATTCACCCCTCCACTTT
TRBD2 | TRBJ2-3 | - | TRBV19 | CASSTTSGSTDTQYF | TGTGCCAGTAGTACAACTAGCGGGAGTACAGATACGCAGTATTTT
- | TRBJ2-5 | few | TRBV7-7 | CASSPDSNQETQYF | TGTGCTAGCAGCCCCGACAGCAACCAAGAGACCCAGTACTTC
- | TRBJ2-7 | many | TRBV29-1 | CSVEEVALGEQYF | TGCAGCGTTGAAGAGGTCGCCTTGGGCGAGCAGTACTTC
- | TRBJ2-7 | many | TRBV11-2 | CASSLADYEQYF | TGTGCCAGCAGCTTAGCTGACTACGAGCAGTACTTC
- | TRBJ2-5 | many | TRBV10-3 | CAISESGVDETQYF | TGTGCCATCAGTGAGTCGGGGGTTGACGAGACCCAGTACTTC
- | TRBJ2-3 | many | TRBV20-1 | CSARRAGRGDTQYF | TGCAGTGCTAGGCGGGCGGGAAGAGGAGATACGCAGTATTTT